This passage covers 12 T cell receptor beta chains from one sample sequenced in a study of blood T cell repertoires in COVID-19. Data came from immunoSEQ multiplex PCR; TCRdb stores just in-frame clones and leaves some out. The sample consists of 14,000 to 15,000 clones, approximately 80% of them appearing once. Source material: peripheral blood. These receptors were obtained from a human donor in a cohort sampled during active COVID-19.

The chain combines TRBV7-2 with TRBJ1-5; maybe TRBD1 (5 bases). Trimming took off 1 base at V and 1 base at J, with 11 bases between the two ends. The CDR3 is 16 residues long. Germline V gene data show CDR1 as SGHTA and CDR2 as FQGNSA. For the CDR3, the DNA is TGTGCCAGCAGCTTAGGACCAGGGTTAAGCAATCAGCCCCAGCATTTT. Amino acid sequence: CASSLGPGLSNQPQHF.

This clone occurred once. The CDR3 bases are TGTGCCATCAGTGCAGGGGAAGGTGAAGCTTTCTTT. Translating gives CAISAGEGEAFF. The chain employs TRBV10-3 and TRBJ1-1, with D perhaps TRBD1 (6 bases). Germline CDR1 is ENHRY and CDR2 is SYGVKD. The CDR3 runs 12 residues. V lost 4 bases to trimming and J lost 7 bases, with 10 bases between them.

This clone is termed medium-sized (0.01 to 0.1%). The same CDR3 arises from other DNA sequences in this sample as well. The chain couples TRBV4-1 to TRBJ2-3; 8 nucleotides match TRBD2. Trimming cost V 1 base and J 4 bases; bases outside gene matches: 1. From germline, CDR1 is MGHRA and CDR2 YSYEKL. The CDR3 spans 14 residues. CDR3 DNA: TGCGCCAGCAGCCAAGCGGGGGGGTCAGATACGCAGTATTTT. This sequence encodes CASSQAGGSDTQYF.

CDR3 amino acids: CSVPPRNTDTQYF. CDR3 nucleotide sequence: TGCAGCGTCCCCCCGAGAAACACAGATACGCAGTATTTT. This rearrangement joins TRBV29-1 to TRBJ2-3; no clear D. Trimming stripped 6 bases from V and 2 bases from J, with 12 bases between. This CDR3 has 13 amino acids. Germline CDR1 is SQVTM and CDR2 is ANQGSEA.

The chain carries TRBV29-1 and TRBJ1-6; D might be TRBD1 (5 bases). Trimming left V 5 bases short and J 5 bases short, with 16 bases between. This CDR3 has 15 amino acids. CDR1 and CDR2 (germline): SQVTM, ANQGSEA. For the CDR3, the DNA is TGCAGCGTTCAATCCGGGGGACGGGATAATTCACCCCTCCACTTT. Encoded protein: CSVQSGGRDNSPLHF.

This chain connects TRBV20-1 to TRBJ1-3; a weak D match, TRBD1 (5 bases). Germline CDR1 is DFQATT and CDR2 is SNEGSKA (reference sequence). Trimming shortened V by 8 bases and J by 4 bases, and 9 bases separated the two germline ends. This CDR3 region has 11 residues. CDR3 sequence: CSKGLGNTIYF. The DNA for the CDR3 is TGCAGTAAGGGGCTCGGAAACACCATATATTTT.

This chain connects TRBV2 to TRBJ1-6; TRBD1 agrees at 7 bases. Losses at the gene ends were 5 bases for V and 5 bases for J; bases not matched to a gene: 6. CDR1 SNHLY and CDR2 FYNNEI come from the germline V gene. The CDR3 runs to 15 residues. The CDR3 bases are TGTGCCAGCAGTTCTCCAGGGGGAAATAATTCACCCCTCCACTTT. It translates to CASSSPGGNNSPLHF.

The chain joins TRBV5-1 to TRBJ2-6; 7 bases fit TRBD1. The CDR3 extends over 14 amino acids. V shed 7 bases, J shed 4 bases, and the junction held 5 bases outside the gene matches. From germline, CDR1 is SGHRS and CDR2 YFSETQ. This CDR3 is CASETGSGANVLTF. In nucleotides, the CDR3 is TGCGCCAGCGAGACAGGGTCCGGGGCCAACGTCCTGACTTTC.

The J gene is TRBJ2-3, the V gene TRBV3-1 (or the pseudogene TRBV3-2); 10 nucleotides line up with TRBD1. Germline V gene lookup returns CDR1 LGHDT and CDR2 YNNKEL (reference sequence). CDR3 size: 15 residues. With V trimmed by 3 bases and J by 3 bases, 3 bases remained unmatched. The CDR3 loop is CASSHWDRGTDTQYF. The CDR3 DNA is TGTGCCAGCAGCCACTGGGACAGGGGAACAGATACGCAGTATTTT.

V usage is TRBV5-1 and J usage is TRBJ2-7; a possible D gene is TRBD1 (6 bases). CDR1 is SGHRS, CDR2 YFSETQ, per germline. The CDR3 sequence is 14 residues long. V was pared by 2 bases and J by 5 bases, with 14 bases between. CDR3 DNA sequence: TGCGCCAGCAGCTTCCGGGACATGACAAACGAGCAGTACTTC. As protein: CASSFRDMTNEQYF.

This clone was seen just once. The rearrangement uses TRBV10-3 and TRBJ2-7; 10 nucleotides line up with TRBD2. Per germline, CDR1 ENHRY and CDR2 SYGVKD. The ends lost 1 base at V and 6 bases at J; junction bases unmatched: 6. The CDR3 has 15 amino acids. CDR3 loop: CAISEFSGRASEQYF. CDR3 DNA: TGTGCCATCAGTGAGTTCAGCGGGAGGGCCTCCGAGCAGTACTTC.

This clone is categorized as medium-sized. The genes are TRBV15 and TRBJ2-1; TRBD2 might be the D (6 bases). The CDR3 runs to 16 residues. Trimming removed 0 bases from V and 9 bases from J, with 18 bases in between. The V gene's germline CDR1 is LNHNV and CDR2 YYDKDF (reference sequence). Here the CDR3 DNA reads TGTGCCACCAGCAGAGAGGTCGGGGGAAAAGTGGGTGAGCAGTTCTTC. The encoded protein is CATSREVGGKVGEQFF.